The 5 T cell receptor beta chains in this list originate from one sample, sequenced in a study of T-cell memory formation after mild COVID-19. Each CDR3 protein gets one entry after TCRdb re-called the 5' RACE reads with MiXCR. The sample gives about 290,000 distinct CDR3 sequences, under 20% of which show up once; 23% is in the top ten. Material: PBMCs or a T cell subset sorted from them (not recorded which). These receptors all stem from a man younger than 35 who had mild COVID-19 (a few samples of this study predate the infection). Cell type and time point are not known.

This clonotype was counted at least ten times. The chain has TRBV7-3 and TRBJ2-3, with TRBD2 as a possible D gene (5 bases). The germline V gene has CDR1 SGHTA and CDR2 FQGTGA. There are 14 residues in the CDR3. Trimming took 4 bases from V and 5 from J, leaving 13 bases between them. CDR3 loop: CASSSNHGGDTQYF. CDR3 nucleotide sequence: TGTGCCAGCAGCTCGAATCATGGAGGAGATACGCAGTATTTT.

The chain uses TRBV5-1 and TRBJ2-6; maybe TRBD1 (6 bases). Per germline, CDR1 SGHRS and CDR2 YFSETQ. The V and J ends lost 3 bases and 0 bases respectively, with 19 bases between them. The CDR3 spans 19 residues. CDR3 loop: CASSSKQGPPNSGANVLTF. DNA for the CDR3: TGCGCCAGCAGCTCGAAACAGGGCCCACCGAACTCTGGGGCCAACGTCCTGACTTTC.

This clonotype was seen more than once but under ten times. The chain couples TRBV5-1 to TRBJ1-2; 8 bases line up with TRBD1. The ends lost 0 bases at V and 6 bases at J; junction bases unmatched: 10. Germline values: CDR1 SGHRS, CDR2 YFSETQ. The CDR3 is 16 residues long. CDR3 loop: CASSLGQGAFRDGYTF. The CDR3 coding sequence is TGCGCCAGCAGCTTGGGCCAGGGGGCGTTCAGAGATGGCTACACCTTC. Looking up the rest from reference TRBV5-1 and TRBJ1-2 gives the full variable domain: KAGVTQTPRYLIKTRGQQVTLSCSPISGHRSVSWYQQTPGQGLQFLFEYFSETQRNKGNFPGRFSGRQFSNSRSEMNVSTLELGDSALYLCASSLGQGAFRDGYTFGSGTRLTVV.

This clonotype was counted only a few times. The chain combines TRBV11-2 with TRBJ1-1; D ambiguous. This CDR3 region has 16 residues. The V gene's germline CDR1 is SGHAT and CDR2 FQNNGV. Trimming took 5 bases from V and 2 from J, leaving 18 bases between them. CDR3 region: CASSLVGADPNTEAFF. The DNA for the CDR3 is TGTGCCAGCAGCCTCGTCGGAGCAGATCCAAACACTGAAGCTTTCTTT.

The rearrangement joins TRBV18 to TRBJ2-7; 7 nucleotides match TRBD1. Germline CDR1 reads KGHSH; CDR2 reads LQKENI. The V and J ends lost 9 bases and 1 base, in that order; junction bases with no gene match: 6. This CDR3 contains 13 residues. CDR3 in DNA: TGTGCCAGTGACTCGGGACAGTCCTACGAGCAGTACTTC. It encodes CASDSGQSYEQYF.